One sample yielded the 9 T cell receptor beta chains listed below, sequenced in a study of cytomegalovirus exposure and HLA in healthy donors. PCR amplification relied on 60 Vbeta primers (plus 13 Jbeta primers). Using immunoSEQ multiplex PCR, the repertoire was profiled, and TCRdb retains in-frame clones only, with some absent. This table has roughly 170,000 clones, approximately 77% appearing once. Sequenced input: PBMCs. These receptors all come from a female donor in good health and CMV-seronegative.

On this clone itself: One junction end disagrees with the germline gene, perhaps due to a read error. The gene calls are TRBV5-1 and TRBJ2-1, with 7 positions matching TRBD2. CDR1 and CDR2 (germline): SGHRS, YFSETQ. The CDR3 spans 16 residues. In DNA form, the CDR3 reads TGCGCCAGCAGCTTGAGGCGGGGGAGCTCCCACAATGAGCAGTTCTTC. Encoded protein: CASSLRRGSSHNEQFF.

The chain employs TRBV7-2 and TRBJ2-5; no firm D call. The germline V and J ends were trimmed by 5 bases and 5 bases, with 12 bases remaining between them. The germline CDR1 and CDR2 sequences are SGHTA and FQGNSA. The CDR3 loop spans 13 amino acids. CDR3 in DNA: TGTGCCAGCAGCACCAGGCGAAAGGAGACCCAGTACTTC. This encodes CASSTRRKETQYF. Together with reference TRBV7-2 and TRBJ2-5, the CDR3 gives the full variable domain: GAGVSQSPSNKVTEKGKDVELRCDPISGHTALYWYRQSLGQGLEFLIYFQGNSAPDKSGLPSDRFSAERTGGSVSTLTIQRTQQEDSAVYLCASSTRRKETQYFGPGTRLLVL.

The rearrangement links TRBV4-1 to TRBJ2-7; D may be TRBD2 (5 bases). The CDR3 extends over 13 amino acids. CDR1 and CDR2 from the germline V gene are MGHRA and YSYEKL. The V end lost 4 bases, the J end lost 5 bases, and 12 bases lay between the germline ends. This chain's CDR3 is CASSPTGIHEQYF. The CDR3 coding sequence is TGCGCCAGCAGCCCCACGGGGATCCACGAGCAGTACTTC.

V gene TRBV11-2 combines with J gene TRBJ2-3, with a tentative D call TRBD1 (6 bases). The V and J ends lost 1 base and 4 bases respectively, with 15 bases between them. The V gene's germline CDR1 is SGHAT and CDR2 FQNNGV. CDR3 length: 16 residues. The CDR3 sequence is CASSLGPSRGADTQYF. DNA for the CDR3: TGTGCCAGCAGCTTAGGGCCTAGCAGGGGCGCAGATACGCAGTATTTT.

V usage is TRBV6-4 and J usage is TRBJ2-2; D is ambiguous. V was clipped by 0 bases and J by 4 bases, with 9 bases between them. CDR3 length equals 15 residues. The germline CDR1 and CDR2 sequences are MRHNA and SNTAGT. The CDR3 DNA reads TGTGCCAGCAGTGACTCTGTCAGAATCACCGGGGAGCTGTTTTTT. It specifies CASSDSVRITGELFF.

This clone was recorded a few times. V gene TRBV19 combines with J gene TRBJ1-1; TRBD1 is a possible D gene (6 bases). CDR1 LNHDA and CDR2 SQIVND come from the germline V gene (reference sequence). Trimming cost V 5 bases and J 6 bases, with 16 bases left between them. The CDR3 is made up of 14 amino acids. The CDR3 loop reads CASSVRGALPEAFF. CDR3 in DNA: TGTGCCAGTAGTGTGCGGGGGGCTTTGCCTGAAGCTTTCTTT.

The V and J genes are TRBV30 and TRBJ2-1; TRBD2 might be the D (7 bases). Trimming left V 3 bases short and J 0 bases short, with 15 bases between. CDR3 length: 16 residues. Germline lookup yields CDR1 GTSNPN and CDR2 SVGIG (reference sequence). CDR3 DNA sequence: TGTGCCTGGAGGGAGGGGGGGTCAAGCTCCTACAATGAGCAGTTCTTC. Translated: CAWREGGSSSYNEQFF. The full variable domain, with the rest looked up from reference TRBV30 and TRBJ2-1, is SQTIHQWPATLVQPVGSPLSLECTVEGTSNPNLYWYRQAAGRGLQLLFYSVGIGQISSEVPQNLSASRPQDRQFILSSKKLLLSDSGFYLCAWREGGSSSYNEQFFGPGTRLTVL.

This chain uses TRBV7-2 with TRBJ2-3; TRBD2 aligns across 11 bases. The CDR3 is 16 residues long. Germline values: CDR1 SGHTA, CDR2 FQGNSA. V lost 2 bases, J lost 5 bases, and 6 bases stayed unmatched. The CDR3: CASSLLSGRALDTQYF. The CDR3 coding sequence is TGTGCCAGCAGCTTACTTAGCGGGAGGGCCTTAGATACGCAGTATTTT.

The chain has TRBV6-1 and TRBJ2-7; 11 bases are shared with TRBD1. V dropped 4 bases and J dropped 4; count of bases not matched to a gene: 6. The CDR3 runs to 15 residues. Germline V CDR1 and CDR2: MNHNS, SASEGT. CDR3 residues: CASSARDRGLYEQYF. The CDR3 DNA is TGTGCCAGCAGTGCCCGGGACAGGGGGTTGTACGAGCAGTACTTC.